One T cell receptor (beta chain) is described in this entry. Its target is unknown. TCRdb re-called the RACE reads with MiXCR, one entry per CDR3 protein. The sample carries about 70,000 distinct CDR3 sequences, approximately 9.8% recorded once. This sample stems from a study of human T cells and chemical hapten exposure. Study results and caveats: Donors in the study had alopecia, meaning their immune response may differ from healthy people's.

V was pared by 4 bases and J by 1 base, with 3 bases of the junction left unmatched. Germline V gives CDR1 SGHTA, CDR2 FQGTGA. CDR3 length: 14 residues. Time point of the sample: patch test 1, 2 weeks after DPC sensitization. Treatment denoted: therapeutic diphenylcyclopropenone sensitization with weekly scalp DPC. RNA extraction used unfractionated whole blood as the source of total RNA. This chain connects TRBV7-3 to TRBJ2-7, with 8 nucleotides matching TRBD1. The source material was whole blood, sampled in connection with sensitization to the hapten diphenylcyclopropenone (DPC). This receptor was obtained from a woman aged 40 to 50 with alopecia areata. Some clones in this sample may be carry-over from other donors' samples. The CDR3 DNA reads as TGTGCCAGCAGCTCCGGGACAGGTTCCTACGAGCAGTACTTC. Translating it yields CASSSGTGSYEQYF. Full variable domain (missing parts from reference TRBV7-3 and TRBJ2-7): GAGVSQTPSNKVTEKGKYVELRCDPISGHTALYWYRQSLGQGPEFLIYFQGTGAADDSGLPNDRFFAVRPEGSVSTLKIQRTERGDSAVYLCASSSGTGSYEQYFGPGTRLTVT.